What follows are 5 T cell receptor beta chains derived from one specimen sequenced in a study of blood T cell repertoires in COVID-19. Sequencing was performed with immunoSEQ multiplex PCR; in TCRdb, only in-frame clones are kept and a portion is missing. The data contain about 360,000 clones, about 86% of them singletons. Sequences were obtained from peripheral blood. The receptor set was obtained from an older woman with COVID-19, enrolled during active disease.

This clone was counted a few times. The rearrangement joins TRBV4-1 to TRBJ1-1; no reliable D call. The CDR3 runs to 13 residues. V was trimmed by 1 base and J by 3 bases, leaving 6 bases between them. CDR1 and CDR2 from the germline V gene are MGHRA and YSYEKL. The CDR3 bases are TGCGCCAGCAGCCAAGCGAGCTACACTGAAGCTTTCTTT. It specifies CASSQASYTEAFF.

The genes are TRBV9 and TRBJ1-2; D remains ambiguous. Germline V gives CDR1 SGDLS, CDR2 YYNGEE. The V end was cut by 3 bases, the J end by 14 bases, with 20 bases between. The CDR3 has 13 residues. The CDR3 is CASSDNVVDPRTF. CDR3 DNA: TGTGCCAGCAGCGATAATGTTGTAGATCCGAGGACCTTC.

CDR3 loop: CASSFSRDRQTYEQYF. As DNA, the CDR3 is TGTGCCAGCAGTTTTAGTCGGGACAGGCAAACCTACGAGCAGTACTTC. This chain joins TRBV27 and TRBJ2-7, with TRBD1 matching 8 bases. V gave up 3 bases and J gave up 2 bases; unmatched junction bases: 9. Germline assignment: CDR1 MNHEY and CDR2 SMNVEV (reference sequence). This CDR3 comprises 16 residues.

As concerns this clone: At the DNA level, this CDR3 is encoded by other sequences in the same sample as well. The chain employs TRBV18 and TRBJ1-1; D is ambiguous. Germline V gene data show CDR1 as KGHSH and CDR2 as LQKENI. There are 14 residues in the CDR3. Trimming removed 1 base at V and 0 bases at J, with 6 bases between. The CDR3 loop reads CASSPLTVNTEAFF. CDR3 bases: TGTGCCAGCTCACCACTCACGGTGAACACTGAAGCTTTCTTT. The variable domain in full, completed from reference TRBV18 and TRBJ1-1, reads NAGVMQNPRHLVRRRGQEARLRCSPMKGHSHVYWYRQLPEEGLKFMVYLQKENIIDESGMPKERFSAEFPKEGPSILRIQQVVRGDSAAYFCASSPLTVNTEAFFGQGTRLTVV.

The chain recombines TRBV14 with TRBJ2-3; 10 nucleotides line up with TRBD1. CDR3 size: 16 residues. Germline-derived CDR1 and CDR2 are SGHDN and FVKESK. The ends lost 4 bases at V and 3 bases at J; junction bases unmatched: 7. CDR3 DNA sequence: TGTGCCAGCAGCCGCACCGACAGGGGGCGAACAGATACGCAGTATTTT. It encodes CASSRTDRGRTDTQYF.